This entry is about one TCR beta chain. Its antigen is unknown. The data were taken from a study of graft-versus-host responses after intestinal transplantation. About the study: Once they had received anti-thymocyte globulin induction, all recipients took tacrolimus and steroids for 2 to 4 years.

Deletions cut 1 base from V and 8 bases from J, with 14 bases between. From germline, CDR1 is SGHVS and CDR2 FQNEAQ. The CDR3 consists of 14 residues. Clones were sequenced by immunoSEQ multiplex PCR, and TCRdb holds only the in-frame ones, with some missing. The sample consists of about 88,000 clones, approximately 89% of them appearing once. Study findings and constraints: Among circulating GvH clones, peak levels were associated with early post-transplant declines in HvG clones. GvH clones were found in recipient marrow; some appeared first in ileum or blood.

The receptor was isolated from a human donor who was the organ donor for an intestinal transplant. The sequenced sample was unstimulated CD4+ T cells sorted from spleen or lymph node cells, obtained before transplant. This chain uses TRBV7-8 with TRBJ1-2; tentatively, D is TRBD1 (5 bases). CDR3 DNA: TGTGCCAGCAGCTTAGGGGGGACTATGGACGGCTACACCTTC. Translation gives CASSLGGTMDGYTF.